This TCR beta chain is drawn from a study of cytomegalovirus exposure and HLA in healthy donors. PCR involved 60 Vbeta and 13 Jbeta primers. The data were produced by immunoSEQ multiplex PCR, yet TCRdb's version contains in-frame clones alone and is incomplete. In the table there are approximately 270,000 clones, 80% of which are singletons. The study's findings and limits: Cytomegalovirus association was assigned to some 160 TCR beta chains. Reports state that TCR beta sequences accurately predicted most subjects' HLA-A and HLA-B alleles.

Turning to this clone: The antigen is unknown.

Sequenced material: PBMCs. The TCR sequence derives from a girl aged 2 to 9 in good health and CMV-seronegative.

CDR3: CASSGLRDKNTEAFF. The CDR3 nucleotides are TGTGCCAGCAGTGGACTCCGGGACAAGAACACTGAAGCTTTCTTT. The genes are TRBV25-1 and TRBJ1-1, with a tentative D call TRBD1 (6 bases). The ends were cut back, 4 bases at V and 1 base at J, with 13 bases in the middle. The length of the CDR3 is 15 residues. Germline V gene lookup returns CDR1 MGHDK and CDR2 SYGVNS. The whole variable domain, filled in from reference TRBV25-1 and TRBJ1-1, reads EADIYQTPRYLVIGTGKKITLECSQTMGHDKMYWYQQDPGMELHLIHYSYGVNSTEKGDLSSESTVSRIRTEHFPLTLESARPSHTSQYLCASSGLRDKNTEAFFGQGTRLTVV.